This entry features one T cell receptor (beta chain) sequence. The target antigen is unknown. Researchers barred patients who had uncontrolled infection, other autoimmune disease, pregnancy or lactation. These data originate in a study of T cells in Graves' hyperthyroidism and ophthalmopathy. Study results and limitations: A model using 13 V-J features told ophthalmopathy apart from stable hyperthyroidism. Blood also contained most expanded thyroid clonotypes above 0.001. Model-based prediction identified ophthalmopathy a median about 6 months prior to its onset.

This CDR3 spans 12 amino acids. V was trimmed by 8 bases and J by 2 bases, leaving 9 bases between them. Germline lookup yields CDR1 MNHEY and CDR2 SVGAGI. Amplification yielded TCR beta CDR3 regions, with RNA transcripts as the source. The HTBI set primed first-round TCR CDR3 RT-PCR. Via MiXCR, TCRdb re-called the multiplex PCR reads, giving one row per CDR3 protein. There are approximately 500,000 distinct CDR3 sequences in the sample; about 43% occur only once, and around 7.7% lies in the top ten. Specimen: peripheral blood or thyroid tissue (not recorded which). The chain has TRBV6-5 and TRBJ1-1; D unclear. This TCR was sampled from a woman between 18 and 29 years old with Graves' hyperthyroidism. CDR3 nucleotides: TGTGCCAGCCATGGGCAAAACACTGAAGCTTTCTTT. This encodes CASHGQNTEAFF.